The rows below give T cell receptor beta chains drawn from one sample of a study of blood T cells in healthy people across ages. TCRdb re-called the 5' RACE reads with MiXCR, one entry per CDR3 protein. Among about 1.4 million distinct CDR3 sequences listed, 55% to 75% were seen once. Sequencing was carried out using blood. All receptors come from a man aged 18-30 years in good health. The CDR3 runs from the conserved cysteine through the conserved F or W. A D gene is named only where the DNA matches it firmly. Some rows have no size entry. The others give once, few or many, or a class for an expanded clone.

j_gene	d_gene	abundance	v_gene	CDR3nt	CDR3aa
TRBJ2-1	-	-	TRBV27	TGTGCCAGCAGCCATAGAGGGGGTATCACCTACAATGAGCAGTTCTTC	CASSHRGGITYNEQFF
TRBJ2-1	-	-	TRBV29-1	TGCAGCGTTGAACTGATTAATGACAATGAGCAGTTCTTC	CSVELINDNEQFF
TRBJ2-5	-	once	TRBV3-1	TGTGCCAGCAGCCAAGATCCCGGGATCCCCTACAATGAGCAGTACTTC	CASSQDPGIPYNEQYF
TRBJ2-1	-	-	TRBV12-3/TRBV12-4	TGTGCCAGCAGCCCGTTGGGGGTGGGGACGCAGTTCTTC	CASSPLGVGTQFF
TRBJ2-7	-	many	TRBV2	TGTGCCAGCACTGGGGGTTCCTACGAGCAGTACTTC	CASTGGSYEQYF
TRBJ1-2	TRBD1	-	TRBV28	TGTGCCAGCAGTTCCGGGGAGGCCGGGACAGGGATTGGAGGCTACACCTTC	CASSSGEAGTGIGGYTF
TRBJ2-7	TRBD1	-	TRBV7-9	TGTGCCAGCAGCTTAGTAGACGGGACAGAGCTCTACGAGCAGTACTTC	CASSLVDGTELYEQYF
TRBJ2-3	-	-	TRBV20-1	TGCAGTGCTAGAGACCGTCAGCTCACAGATACGCAGTATTTT	CSARDRQLTDTQYF
TRBJ2-3	-	few	TRBV7-9	TGTGCCAGCAGCTTAGTGGCCCCGGGGGATACGCAGTATTTT	CASSLVAPGDTQYF
TRBJ1-2	-	-	TRBV5-4	TGTGCCAGCAGCTTGCCTCCGGGACCCCGCCGGGGCTATGGCTACACCTTC	CASSLPPGPRRGYGYTF
TRBJ2-5	-	-	TRBV9	TGTGCCAGCAGCGTAGAGCCCTGGGAGACCCAGTACTTC	CASSVEPWETQYF
TRBJ1-2	-	-	TRBV4-1	TGCGCCAGCAGCCAAGTTGGGACTTCTTGGGACAATGGCTACACCTTC	CASSQVGTSWDNGYTF
TRBJ1-1	-	-	TRBV3-1	TGTGCCAGCAGCCAATTTCCTCCGTGGGCTTCGAACACTGAAGCTTTCTTT	CASSQFPPWASNTEAFF
TRBJ2-6	-	-	TRBV28	TGTGCCAGCCAAGGGCAGGGTTACTCTGGGGCCAACGTCCTGACTTTC	CASQGQGYSGANVLTF
TRBJ2-4	-	-	TRBV6-6	TGTGCCAGCAGTTCAACGGCGGGGGCCAAAAACATTCAGTACTTC	CASSSTAGAKNIQYF
TRBJ2-3	-	-	TRBV7-2	TGTGCCAGCAGCTTAGACGGTATTTTTCCAGATACGCAGTATTTT	CASSLDGIFPDTQYF
TRBJ2-1	-	-	TRBV29-1	TGCAGCGTTGAACGGACACTTTACAATGAGCAGTTCTTC	CSVERTLYNEQFF
TRBJ2-1	TRBD2	-	TRBV7-2	TGTGCCAGCAGCTCCCGACTAGCGGGGGGGCCTCGGTTCTTC	CASSSRLAGGPRFF
TRBJ1-4	-	-	TRBV28	TGTGCCAGCAGTTTATTAACTGAAAAACTGTTTTTT	CASSLLTEKLFF
TRBJ2-7	-	-	TRBV20-1	TGCAGTGCTCCCCCGCGGGACAGCTCCTACGAGCAGTACTTC	CSAPPRDSSYEQYF
TRBJ2-5	-	-	TRBV7-2	TGTGCCAGCAGCTTAGACCCGGGTCTAGATGAGACCCAGTACTTC	CASSLDPGLDETQYF
TRBJ2-1	-	-	TRBV11-2	TGTGCCAGCAGCTTAGGGATAACTCCTCCCCCCTACAATGAGCAGTTCTTC	CASSLGITPPPYNEQFF
TRBJ2-1	-	-	TRBV20-1	TGCAGTGCCAGAGGGGTAGCGGACTACGAGCGGTTCTTC	CSARGVADYERFF
TRBJ2-1	TRBD2	-	TRBV2	TGTGCCAGCAGATCGACTAGCGGGAGTGGCAATGAGCAGTTCTTC	CASRSTSGSGNEQFF
TRBJ1-3	-	-	TRBV3-1	TGTGCCAGCAGCCAAGATCTTACGTCTGGAAACACCATATATTTT	CASSQDLTSGNTIYF
TRBJ2-3	TRBD2	-	TRBV4-2	TGTGCCAGCAGCCAGGTCTCCGGTGGCGGGGGGGGGACAGATACGCAGTATTTT	CASSQVSGGGGGTDTQYF
TRBJ2-5	-	-	TRBV12-3/TRBV12-4	TGTGCCAGCGGGGAGAGACAAGAGACCCAGTACTTC	CASGERQETQYF
TRBJ2-1	-	-	TRBV7-6	TGTGCCAGCTCCGGTAATACGGGAGTCGGCTACAATGAGCAGTTCTTC	CASSGNTGVGYNEQFF
TRBJ1-5	-	-	TRBV6-5	TGTGCCAGCAGATCGACGTGGGGGTATCAGCCCCAGCATTTT	CASRSTWGYQPQHF
TRBJ2-2	-	-	TRBV4-1	TGCGCCAGCAGCCAACGATATGTCGATCCCGGGGAGCTGTTTTTT	CASSQRYVDPGELFF
TRBJ2-7	TRBD2	-	TRBV4-2	TGTGCCGGCAGTTTAAATAGCGGGGGAAGCTCCTACGAGCAGTACTTC	CAGSLNSGGSSYEQYF
TRBJ2-4	-	-	TRBV25-1	TGTGCCAGCAGTTCCCGACCCGACTTAGCCAAAAACATTCAGTACTTC	CASSSRPDLAKNIQYF
TRBJ2-1	-	-	TRBV7-9	TGTGCCAGCAGCTGGGGACATCCCGAGCAGTTCTTC	CASSWGHPEQFF
TRBJ2-1	-	-	TRBV4-3	TGCGCCAGCAGCCAGGGATTCGGCTTCCGGAGCTCCTACAATGAGCAGTTCTTC	CASSQGFGFRSSYNEQFF
TRBJ2-3	-	few	TRBV15	TGTGCCACCAGCAGAGAGAGGGGCAGGGAAGCCGATACGCAGTATTTT	CATSRERGREADTQYF